This T cell receptor beta chain was recorded in a study of cytomegalovirus exposure and HLA in healthy donors. Study-wide points: When analyzed later, a missense DCLRE1C variant was found to be linked to TCR beta V- and J-gene trimming. When the data were analyzed later, several of the most significant clusters appeared to be linked to common viral pathogens. Owing to their indistinguishability, certain V segments, notably TRBV6-2 and TRBV6-3, were excluded. Reportedly, a later analysis found an Asian-associated ancestry cluster had fewer N-insertions than the roughly 700-donor mean.

The ends were cut back, 4 bases at V and 2 bases at J, with 17 bases in the middle. The CDR3 totals 16 residues. Looked up from germline, CDR1 is ENHRY and CDR2 is SYGVKD. The sample holds a few counts of this clone. Its antigen is still unknown. The PCR was carried out with 60 Vbeta primers and 13 Jbeta primers. Sequenced by immunoSEQ multiplex PCR; TCRdb stores in-frame clones only, minus some. The repertoire holds 100,000 or so clones, with 9.5% to 15% as singletons. The chain joins TRBV10-3 to TRBJ1-2; D is possibly TRBD1 (6 bases). The specimen was PBMCs. This TCR derives from a man between 40 and 49 years old in good health and CMV-seropositive. CDR3 residues: CAISVDRLLVNYGYTF. The DNA for the CDR3 is TGTGCCATCAGTGTTGACAGGTTGCTGGTGAACTATGGCTACACCTTC.